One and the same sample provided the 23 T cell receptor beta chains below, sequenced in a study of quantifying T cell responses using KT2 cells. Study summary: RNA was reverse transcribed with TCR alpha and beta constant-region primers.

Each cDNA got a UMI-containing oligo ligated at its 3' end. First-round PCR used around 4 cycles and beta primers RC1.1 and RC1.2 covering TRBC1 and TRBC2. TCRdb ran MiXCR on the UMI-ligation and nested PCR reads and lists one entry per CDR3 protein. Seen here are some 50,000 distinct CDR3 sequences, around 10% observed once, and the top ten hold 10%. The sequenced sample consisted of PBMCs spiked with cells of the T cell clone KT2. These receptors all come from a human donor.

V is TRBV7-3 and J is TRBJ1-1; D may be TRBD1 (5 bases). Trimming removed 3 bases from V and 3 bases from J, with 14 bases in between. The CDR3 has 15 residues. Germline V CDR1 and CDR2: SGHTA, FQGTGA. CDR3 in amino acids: CASSFGPGGYTEAFF. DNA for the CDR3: TGTGCCAGCAGCTTTGGCCCGGGGGGTTACACTGAAGCTTTCTTT.

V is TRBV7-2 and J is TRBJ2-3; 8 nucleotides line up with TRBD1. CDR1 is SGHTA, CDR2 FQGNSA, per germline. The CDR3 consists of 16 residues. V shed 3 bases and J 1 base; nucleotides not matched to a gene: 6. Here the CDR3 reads CASSFTGGGGTDTQYF. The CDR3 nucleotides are TGTGCCAGCAGCTTTACAGGGGGAGGAGGCACAGATACGCAGTATTTT.

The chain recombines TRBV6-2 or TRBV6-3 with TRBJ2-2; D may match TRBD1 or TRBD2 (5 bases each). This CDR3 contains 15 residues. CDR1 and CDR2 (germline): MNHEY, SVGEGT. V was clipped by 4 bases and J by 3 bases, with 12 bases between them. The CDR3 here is CASSSGTRDTGELFF. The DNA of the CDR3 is TGTGCCAGCAGTTCAGGGACGCGCGACACCGGGGAGCTGTTTTTT.

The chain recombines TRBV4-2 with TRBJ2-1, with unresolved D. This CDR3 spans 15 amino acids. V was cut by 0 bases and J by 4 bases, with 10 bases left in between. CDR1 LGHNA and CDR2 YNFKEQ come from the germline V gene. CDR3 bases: TGTGCCAGCAGCCAAGATAGGCTAACGTACAATGAGCAGTTCTTC. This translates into CASSQDRLTYNEQFF.

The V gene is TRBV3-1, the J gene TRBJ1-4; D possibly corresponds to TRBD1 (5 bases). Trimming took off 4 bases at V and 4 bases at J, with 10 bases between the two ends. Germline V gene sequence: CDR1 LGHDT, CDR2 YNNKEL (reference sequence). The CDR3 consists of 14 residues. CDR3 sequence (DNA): TGTGCCAGCAGCCTCGGGACCTATAATGAAAAACTGTTTTTT. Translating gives CASSLGTYNEKLFF.

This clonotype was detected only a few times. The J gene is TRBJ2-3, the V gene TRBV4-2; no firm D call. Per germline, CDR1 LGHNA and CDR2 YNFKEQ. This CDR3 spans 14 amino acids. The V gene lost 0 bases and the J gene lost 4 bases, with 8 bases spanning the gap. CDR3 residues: CASSQEAWADTQYF. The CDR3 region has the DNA TGTGCCAGCAGCCAAGAAGCGTGGGCAGATACGCAGTATTTT.

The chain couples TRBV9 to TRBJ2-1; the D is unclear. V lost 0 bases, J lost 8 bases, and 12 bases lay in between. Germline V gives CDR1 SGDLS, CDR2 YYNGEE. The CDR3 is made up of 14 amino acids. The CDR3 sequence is CASSVGPSRDEQFF. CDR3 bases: TGTGCCAGCAGCGTAGGTCCGAGCCGGGATGAGCAGTTCTTC.

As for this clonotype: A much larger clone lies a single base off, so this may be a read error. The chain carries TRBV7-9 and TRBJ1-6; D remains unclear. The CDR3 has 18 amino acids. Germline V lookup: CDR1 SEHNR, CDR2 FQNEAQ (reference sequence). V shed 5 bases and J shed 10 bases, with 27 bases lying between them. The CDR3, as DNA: TGTGCCAGCAGCCCTCACGACTGGATTGAGGGTAAGGCGTCACCCCTCCACTTT. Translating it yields CASSPHDWIEGKASPLHF.

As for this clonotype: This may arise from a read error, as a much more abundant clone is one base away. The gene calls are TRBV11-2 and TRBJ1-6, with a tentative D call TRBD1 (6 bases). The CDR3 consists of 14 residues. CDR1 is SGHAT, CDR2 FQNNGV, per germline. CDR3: CDSGIDRINSPLHF. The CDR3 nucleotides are TGTGACAGCGGAATAGACAGGATTAATTCACCCCTCCACTTT.

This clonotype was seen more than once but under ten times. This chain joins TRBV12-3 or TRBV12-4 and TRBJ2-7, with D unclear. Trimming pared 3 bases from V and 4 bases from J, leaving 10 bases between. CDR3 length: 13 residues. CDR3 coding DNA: TGTGCCAGCAGTTTGATCGGTCTATACGAGCAGTACTTC. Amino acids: CASSLIGLYEQYF.

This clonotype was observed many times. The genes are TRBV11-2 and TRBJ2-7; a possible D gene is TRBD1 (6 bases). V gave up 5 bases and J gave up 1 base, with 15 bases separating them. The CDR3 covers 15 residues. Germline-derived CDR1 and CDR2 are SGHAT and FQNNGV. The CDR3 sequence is CASSRRQAGSYEQYF. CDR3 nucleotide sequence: TGTGCCAGCAGCCGGAGACAGGCCGGGTCCTACGAGCAGTACTTC.

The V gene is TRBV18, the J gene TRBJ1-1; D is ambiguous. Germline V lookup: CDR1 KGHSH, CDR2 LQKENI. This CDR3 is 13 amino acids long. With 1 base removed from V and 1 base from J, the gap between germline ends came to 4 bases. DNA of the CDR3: TGTGCCAGCTCACCACAGGGGAACACTGAAGCTTTCTTT. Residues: CASSPQGNTEAFF. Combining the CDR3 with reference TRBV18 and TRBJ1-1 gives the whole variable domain NAGVMQNPRHLVRRRGQEARLRCSPMKGHSHVYWYRQLPEEGLKFMVYLQKENIIDESGMPKERFSAEFPKEGPSILRIQQVVRGDSAAYFCASSPQGNTEAFFGQGTRLTVV.

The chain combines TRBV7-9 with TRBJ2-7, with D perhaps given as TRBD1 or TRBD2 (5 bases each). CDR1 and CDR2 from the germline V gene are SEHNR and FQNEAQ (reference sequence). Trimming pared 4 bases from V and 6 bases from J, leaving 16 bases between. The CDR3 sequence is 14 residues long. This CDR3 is CASSSSGTSAEQYF. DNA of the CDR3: TGTGCCAGCAGCTCTTCAGGGACCTCCGCCGAGCAGTACTTC.

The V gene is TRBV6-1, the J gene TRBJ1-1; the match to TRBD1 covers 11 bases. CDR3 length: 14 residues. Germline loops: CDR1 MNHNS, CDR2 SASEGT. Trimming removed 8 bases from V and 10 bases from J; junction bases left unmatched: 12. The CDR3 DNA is TGTGCCAGCCGAGAATTGTGGGGACAGGGGGGAGCTTTCTTT. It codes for CASRELWGQGGAFF.

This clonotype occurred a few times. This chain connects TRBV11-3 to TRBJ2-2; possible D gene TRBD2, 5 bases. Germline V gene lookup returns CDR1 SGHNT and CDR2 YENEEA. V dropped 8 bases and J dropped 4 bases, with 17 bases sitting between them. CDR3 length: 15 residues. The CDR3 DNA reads TGTGCCAGCCGGGGTGGTGGCGGATTCACCGGGGAGCTGTTTTTT. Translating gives CASRGGGGFTGELFF. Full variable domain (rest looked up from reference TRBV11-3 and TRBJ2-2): EAGVVQSPRYKIIEKKQPVAFWCNPISGHNTLYWYLQNLGQGPELLIRYENEEAVDDSQLPKDRFSAERLKGVDSTLKIQPAELGDSAVYLCASRGGGGFTGELFFGEGSRLTVL.

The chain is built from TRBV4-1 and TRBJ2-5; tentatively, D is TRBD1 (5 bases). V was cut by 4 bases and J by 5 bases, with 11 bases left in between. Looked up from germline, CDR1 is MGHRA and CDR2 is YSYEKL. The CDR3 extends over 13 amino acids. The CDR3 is CASSRVRAETQYF. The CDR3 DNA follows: TGCGCCAGCAGCCGTGTCAGGGCGGAGACCCAGTACTTC.

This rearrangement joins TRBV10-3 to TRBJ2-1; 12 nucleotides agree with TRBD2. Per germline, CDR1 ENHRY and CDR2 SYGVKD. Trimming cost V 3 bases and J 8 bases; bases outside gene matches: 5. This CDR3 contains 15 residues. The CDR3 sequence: CAISDLAGGWYEQFF. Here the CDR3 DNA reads TGTGCCATCAGTGATCTAGCGGGAGGGTGGTATGAGCAGTTCTTC.

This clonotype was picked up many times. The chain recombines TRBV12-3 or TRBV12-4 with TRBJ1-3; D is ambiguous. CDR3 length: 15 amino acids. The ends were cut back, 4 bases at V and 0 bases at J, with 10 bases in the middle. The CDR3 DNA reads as TGTGCCAGCAGTTCGGTCCGAGACTCTGGAAACACCATATATTTT. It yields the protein CASSSVRDSGNTIYF.

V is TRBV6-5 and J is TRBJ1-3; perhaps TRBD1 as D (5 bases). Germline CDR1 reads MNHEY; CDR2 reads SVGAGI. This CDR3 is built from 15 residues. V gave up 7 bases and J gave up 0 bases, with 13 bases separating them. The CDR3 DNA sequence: TGTGCCAGCACCCAGGACATCAACTCTGGAAACACCATATATTTT. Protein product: CASTQDINSGNTIYF.

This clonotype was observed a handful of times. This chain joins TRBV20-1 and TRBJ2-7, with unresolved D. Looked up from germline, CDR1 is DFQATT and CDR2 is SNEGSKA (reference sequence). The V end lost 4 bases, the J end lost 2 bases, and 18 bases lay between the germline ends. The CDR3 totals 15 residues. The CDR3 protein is CSAIRAQELTYEQYF. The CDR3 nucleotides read TGCAGTGCTATCCGGGCCCAGGAGTTAACCTACGAGCAGTACTTC.

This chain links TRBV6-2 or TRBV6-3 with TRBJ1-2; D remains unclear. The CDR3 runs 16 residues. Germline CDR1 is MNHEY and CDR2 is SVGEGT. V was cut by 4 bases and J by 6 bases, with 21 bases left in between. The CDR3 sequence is CASSSTMDVPSNGYTF. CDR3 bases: TGTGCCAGCAGTTCCACGATGGACGTCCCAAGCAATGGCTACACCTTC.

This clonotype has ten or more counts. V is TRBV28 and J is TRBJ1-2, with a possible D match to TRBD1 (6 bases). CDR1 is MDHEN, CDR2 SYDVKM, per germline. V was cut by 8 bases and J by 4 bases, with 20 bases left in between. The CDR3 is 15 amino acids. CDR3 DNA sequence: TGTGCCAGCCGTCAGACAGGCGGGTCTGGCTATGGCTACACCTTC. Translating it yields CASRQTGGSGYGYTF.

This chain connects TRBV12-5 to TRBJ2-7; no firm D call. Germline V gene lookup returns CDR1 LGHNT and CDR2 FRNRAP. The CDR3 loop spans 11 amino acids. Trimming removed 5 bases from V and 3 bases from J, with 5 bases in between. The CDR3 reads CASGPYYEQYF. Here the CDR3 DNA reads TGTGCTAGTGGTCCCTACTACGAGCAGTACTTC.